A single T cell receptor (beta chain) is shown here with its context. Its binding antigen is unknown. It has no much larger one-base neighbor in the sample; base qualities were not kept. Libraries came from the immunoSEQ multiplex PCR assay. A mixture of 60 forward primers for TCR Vbeta segments and 13 reverse primers for TCR Jbeta segments was used in the multiplex PCR. A multiplex PCR assay on genomic DNA amplified the CDR3 region of rearranged TCR beta genes. The Illumina HiSeq System was used to sequence the amplified TCR beta libraries as 87-base-pair reads. As for the authors' bioinformatics: A later analysis tallied 70 million to 100 million unique TCR beta chains across the 550 to 850 repertoires, and about 10 million of those chains were shared by two or more donors. To remove PCR and sequencing errors, raw reads were error-corrected and collapsed into unique sequences using a nearest-neighbor algorithm that merged closely related sequences. Alignment of CDR3 sequences to IMGT reference sequences was used to assign V, D and J gene segments. For a sequence to be retained, a match of at least six nucleotides to both a V gene segment and a J gene segment was required. A rearrangement was called productive if the CDR3 had no stop codons and remained in frame with V and J, and every other rearrangement was called non-productive. Following IMGT convention, CDR3 was defined as the stretch from the second conserved V-encoded cysteine up to the conserved J-encoded phenylalanine. In an earlier analysis of roughly 610 of the donors, sequences lacking an unambiguous match to a single V gene segment were excluded. In an earlier analysis of 587 of the donors, a V segment was called functional when productive rearrangements were above 56.7%, and segregating when the standard deviation between donors exceeded 5%. To diagnose cytomegalovirus status from the catalog of TCR beta chain sequences, a statistical classification framework was built. In a later analysis, TCR nucleotide sequences were compared against IMGT/GENE-DB human TR gene sequences so that V and J genes could be assigned. The TCRdist pipeline was used in a later analysis to assign CDR3 sequences and most-parsimonious VDJ recombination scenarios. In a later analysis, every TCR beta chain was defined by the combination of its CDR3 amino acid sequence and its V-gene family, and reads without a unique V-gene family were dropped. A later analysis removed several hundred highly shared, low-generation-probability nucleotide sequences to deal with suspected cross-contamination and a sequencing artifact. In a later analysis, a clonal expansion index for each public chain was calculated from normalized within-repertoire ranks of inferred template counts. In a later analysis, generation probabilities were computed with a VDJ recombination model fitted to out-of-frame rearrangements, and the resulting probabilities were checked against IGoR. In a later analysis, TCR-TCR, TCR-HLA and TCR-CMV co-occurrence was scored with hypergeometric tests, and a repertoire-size bias correction was applied to TCR pairs. To estimate false discovery rates, a later analysis permuted the HLA or CMV assignments 20 times. In a later analysis, co-occurring TCRs were grouped with DBSCAN, and TCRdist sequence similarity was added when clustering was performed within HLA-allele-positive subsets. Repertoires with fewer than 30,000 or more than 120,000 public chains were left out of co-occurrence clustering, as were several repertoires with anomalous nucleotide sharing. TCRdb holds this immuneACCESS table with in-frame rearrangements only. Some clones are missing; in checked studies, unresolved V genes explain under half, and the rest has no known cause. The DNA gave D and trimming, while V, J and clone size come from that table. For this sample there are some 200,000 clones; about 84% appear just once. The ten largest clones capture around 4% of the sample.

From its cysteine to its phenylalanine, the CDR3 spans 15 amino acids. Just CDR3 DNA is preserved here, 45 bases in frame from base 1. The trim is 0 bases for V and 5 bases for J, with a gap of 13 bases between the germline ends. Reading the germline V gene gives CDR1 SGDLS and CDR2 YYNGEE. The cohort was made up of 500 to 800 healthy bone marrow donors. All cohort members were sampled while nominally healthy, although unrecorded immune exposures were likely present. The donor was CMV seronegative and belonged to the group of 352 seronegative cohort members. Each donor provided a peripheral blood sample, and peripheral blood mononuclear cells were used for TCR beta sequencing. Genomic DNA extraction from the blood cell samples was performed with the Qiagen DNeasy Blood Extraction Kit. These data originate in a study of cytomegalovirus exposure and HLA in healthy donors (dated 2017 in TCRdb). Background on the whole study: An earlier analysis of roughly 500 of the donors reported 250 to 350 Gb of sequence data and some 120 million unique TCR beta sequences from some 180 million T cells. An early release that covered some 640 HLA-typed donors contained approximately 300 gigabases of sequencing data and tens of millions of unique TCR sequences. The genetic ancestry cluster associated with self-reported Caucasian donors included roughly 84% of the roughly 410 genotyped donors. The aim of the study was to test whether cataloging public T cell receptors could identify signatures of past pathogen exposure. The T cell repertoires of about 700 subjects were profiled by immunosequencing and related to cytomegalovirus serostatus. Along with the approximately 650-subject first cohort, a separate validation cohort of 120 different subjects was used. To predict cytomegalovirus infection status, the study brought together high-throughput TCR immunosequencing, statistical association of individual TCRs with disease status, and machine learning. A later analysis re-analyzed previously published TCR beta repertoires from roughly 630 donors and added high-resolution HLA genotyping to study TCR occurrence patterns. The later analysis used no new phenotypic data to find candidate immune exposures, relying instead on TCR beta sequences and their occurrence across donors. To decide whether each TCR beta V gene segment behaved as functional or pseudogenic, an earlier analysis of over 500 of the donors relied on high-throughput TCR beta sequencing. Alongside the repertoire data, information on donor age, sex, ethnicity and CMV serostatus was compiled. A later genetic analysis took genome-wide SNP genotypes for about 55% of the 666 donors and used that subset as a discovery cohort. All discovery cohort repertoires had been generated on a single sequencing platform. Both class I and class II loci were covered by HLA typing, at four-digit resolution. The number of typed donors differed by locus: 629-630 for A, B, C, DRB1 and DQB1; approximately 530 for DQA1; 606 for DPA1; and roughly 490 for DPB1. Several DR-DQ haplotypes were treated as single units for association and clustering because of strong linkage in the cohort. On average, roughly 240,000 unique TCR beta nucleotide sequences were sequenced per donor among a few hundred genotyped donors of the cohort, with roughly 20% of those sequences being non-productive.

Study-wide conclusions, independent of this receptor: V-gene and J-gene trimming of TCR beta chains was associated with a missense DCLRE1C variant in a later genetic analysis, and the association was replicated in an independent cohort. In vitro tests confirmed that a few of the cytomegalovirus-associated TCR beta chains recognize cytomegalovirus antigens. According to a later analysis, TCR association rates differed among HLA loci, with DRB1 alleles showing the most associated TCRs and HLA-C alleles showing the fewest. In an earlier analysis of about 600 of the donors, most TCR beta V segments appeared in productive rearrangements about 90% or about 30% of the time, broadly matching IMGT annotations. When HLA alleles, especially DR and DQ, strongly co-occurred, TCR associations were difficult to assign to individual alleles. The classifier was reported to diagnose cytomegalovirus status with high specificity and sensitivity in both the original and validation cohorts. A cluster of highly shared sequence variants was judged likely to represent a technical artifact of the sequencing pipeline. Sequencing depth was assumed to be roughly uniform across donors in the presence/absence analyses, though that assumption may not hold. Linkage disequilibrium might explain the correlated functional status among segregating V segments, but an unknown experimental factor could not be ruled out. According to a later analysis, most CMV-associated TCR beta chains appeared to be HLA-restricted, and the HLA associations seemed to be driven largely by CMV exposure. According to the authors, the approach could potentially be generalized to other disease states and immunological phenotypes. In a later genetic analysis, fewer N-insertions in productive TCRs were reported among donors in an Asian-associated ancestry cluster than the roughly 700-donor mean. A further reported finding was that TCR beta sequences accurately predicted the HLA-A and HLA-B alleles for most subjects in the first cohort. According to a later analysis, parvovirus B19, influenza, CMV and Epstein-Barr virus appeared linked to several top co-occurrence clusters. In the study, approximately 160 TCR beta chains were listed as associated with cytomegalovirus. Because HLA typing was unavailable for some donors at each locus, only the typed subset was used in association tests. The 87-base-pair reads could not distinguish some IMGT-functional V segments, including TRBV6-2 and TRBV6-3, so those segments were excluded. This cohort had only TCR beta chains sequenced, and the lack of alpha or paired-chain data limited which features could be detected. Immune exposure information for the cohort was limited to CMV serostatus. In a later analysis, about 16,000 TCR beta sequences were associated with specific HLA alleles at a false discovery rate of 0.05. In a later analysis, HLA-associated TCR beta chains were found to be more clonally expanded and to have lower generation probabilities than equally common non-associated chains. The earlier analysis of some 560 of the donors excluded approximately 15 rarely observed V segments, including chromosome 9 orphons, because counts were too low. Across donors, most TCR sequences were observed very rarely, whereas some public TCRs were present in many individuals.

The V and J genes are TRBV9 and TRBJ2-3; TRBD2 is possibly the D segment (6 matching bases). The clonotype originates from a man aged 50 or older in good health and CMV-seronegative. Sequencing was performed on PBMCs. The DNA is TGTGCCAGCAGCGTAGGGGTAGGGAGGAAAGATACGCAGTATTTT. Its amino acids are CASSVGVGRKDTQYF. Reference TRBV9 and TRBJ2-3 genes cover what lies past the CDR3, so the full variable domain is DSGVTQTPKHLITATGQRVTLRCSPRSGDLSVYWYQQSLDQGLQFLIQYYNGEERAKGNILERFSAQQFPDLHSELNLSSLELGDSALYFCASSVGVGRKDTQYFGPGTRLTVL.